The 26 T cell receptor beta chains given below trace back to one sample, sequenced in a study of PD-L1 blockade in urothelial cancer. Some clones are missing from TCRdb's copy, which holds only in-frame ones; the method was immunoSEQ multiplex PCR. Among 30,000 to 40,000 clones listed, under 90% were seen once. Indicated time point: pretreatment peripheral blood. The starting material was PBMCs, obtained around atezolizumab (anti-PD-L1) treatment. All receptors derive from a man aged 55 to 70 with urothelial cancer.

The chain carries TRBV27 and TRBJ2-5; 8 bases are shared with TRBD2. In germline, CDR1 is MNHEY, CDR2 SMNVEV (reference sequence). V trimming: 5 bases; J trimming: 0 bases; junction bases outside the gene matches: 8. This CDR3 has 16 amino acids. CDR3 DNA sequence: TGTGCCAGCAGTCGCGTGGTAGCGGGAAACCAAGAGACCCAGTACTTC. Its protein product is CASSRVVAGNQETQYF.

The chain combines TRBV28 with TRBJ2-7; the match to TRBD1 covers 8 bases. Looked up from germline, CDR1 is MDHEN and CDR2 is SYDVKM. The length of the CDR3 is 12 residues. V lost 10 bases and J lost 1; bases outside the gene matches: 3. CDR3 sequence: CAIRGRSYEQYF. The CDR3, as DNA: TGTGCCATCAGGGGGCGTTCCTACGAGCAGTACTTC.

V is TRBV5-8 and J is TRBJ2-2, with D perhaps TRBD2 (6 bases). CDR1 SGHTS and CDR2 YDEGEE come from the germline V gene. CDR3 length: 15 amino acids. Trimming took 3 bases from V and 2 from J, leaving 11 bases between them. CDR3 in DNA: TGTGCCAGCAGCTCCGGGACTTTTAACACCGGGGAGCTGTTTTTT. It specifies CASSSGTFNTGELFF. Drawing the rest from reference TRBV5-8 and TRBJ2-2, the complete variable domain is EAGVTQSPTHLIKTRGQQATLRCSPISGHTSVYWYQQALGLGLQFLLWYDEGEERNRGNFPPRFSGRQFPNYSSELNVNALELEDSALYLCASSSGTFNTGELFFGEGSRLTVL.

J is TRBJ1-5 and V is TRBV19, with TRBD1 matching over 10 bases. The length of the CDR3 is 15 residues. Per germline, CDR1 LNHDA and CDR2 SQIVND (reference sequence). V trimming: 6 bases; J trimming: 6 bases; junction bases outside the gene matches: 8. CDR3 region: CASRAGRTGGQPQHF. The CDR3 region has the DNA TGTGCCAGTAGAGCCGGTCGGACAGGGGGTCAGCCCCAGCATTTT.

This chain links TRBV4-2 with TRBJ2-1; the match to TRBD2 covers 10 bases. The CDR3 is 16 amino acids. Looked up from germline, CDR1 is LGHNA and CDR2 is YNFKEQ. Trimming took 3 bases from V and 9 from J; bases not matched to a gene: 11. CDR3 nucleotide sequence: TGTGCCAGCAGCCAGGAGGCTAGCGGGAGTTTCGTTGAGCAGTTCTTC. Protein sequence: CASSQEASGSFVEQFF.

This sequence joins TRBV6-5 and TRBJ2-3; 7 bases align to TRBD1. Germline assignment: CDR1 MNHEY and CDR2 SVGAGI. V lost 0 bases and J lost 5; bases outside the gene matches: 5. This CDR3 region has 15 residues. CDR3: CASSYSGGSRDTQYF. DNA of the CDR3: TGTGCCAGCAGTTACTCAGGGGGCAGTCGAGATACGCAGTATTTT.

The chain carries TRBV5-1 and TRBJ1-1; 7 bases align to TRBD1. The CDR3 spans 16 residues. V lost 2 bases, J lost 0 bases, and 7 bases stayed unmatched. CDR1 and CDR2 (germline): SGHRS, YFSETQ. In nucleotides, the CDR3 is TGCGCCAGCAGCTTTCTACAGGGGCGGGTGAACACTGAAGCTTTCTTT. Its translation is CASSFLQGRVNTEAFF.

J is TRBJ2-1 and V is TRBV7-2; the match to TRBD1 covers 8 bases. The trim removed 7 bases at V and 3 bases at J, leaving 5 bases unmatched. CDR1 and CDR2 from the germline V gene are SGHTA and FQGNSA. This CDR3 has 14 amino acids. The DNA of the CDR3 is TGTGCCAGCAACAGACAGGGGAACTACAATGAGCAGTTCTTC. This sequence encodes CASNRQGNYNEQFF.

This sequence joins TRBV28 and TRBJ2-7; no firm D call. The germline V gene encodes CDR1 MDHEN and CDR2 SYDVKM. The CDR3 loop spans 12 amino acids. V lost 5 bases and J lost 0, with 5 bases in between. The DNA for the CDR3 is TGTGCCAGCAGTCCCTACTCCTACGAGCAGTACTTC. This gives the protein CASSPYSYEQYF.

The chain links TRBV9 to TRBJ2-6; D not certain. V gave up 6 bases and J gave up 0 bases, with 10 bases separating them. Germline V gives CDR1 SGDLS, CDR2 YYNGEE. This CDR3 comprises 15 residues. CDR3 sequence (DNA): TGTGCCAGCACACTACTGAGCTCTGGGGCCAACGTCCTGACTTTC. As protein: CASTLLSSGANVLTF.

J is TRBJ2-5 and V is TRBV4-2; 9 nucleotides match TRBD2. The CDR3 extends over 16 amino acids. Germline CDR1 LGHNA, CDR2 YNFKEQ. The J segment lost 3 bases and the V segment lost 0 bases, leaving 5 bases of the junction unmatched. CDR3 in DNA: TGTGCCAGCAGCCAAGAGGGTCGACTAGCGGAAGAGACCCAGTACTTC. Translating it yields CASSQEGRLAEETQYF.

This clone was observed a few times. The chain has TRBV15 and TRBJ1-2; TRBD1 is a possible D gene (6 bases). The germline gives CDR1 LNHNV, CDR2 YYDKDF (reference sequence). This CDR3 region has 15 residues. The V end lost 6 bases, the J end lost 0 bases, and 14 bases lay between the germline ends. The CDR3 nucleotides are TGTGCCACCAGGGACAGCCGGAAAACTAACTATGGCTACACCTTC. Protein: CATRDSRKTNYGYTF.

The chain links TRBV5-1 to TRBJ1-6; TRBD1 aligns across 7 bases. The CDR3 consists of 16 residues. V shed 4 bases and J 6 bases; nucleotides not matched to a gene: 10. Per germline, CDR1 SGHRS and CDR2 YFSETQ. The CDR3 loop reads CASSPGTDNSNSPLHF. The CDR3 region has the DNA TGCGCCAGCAGCCCGGGGACAGACAACTCTAATTCACCCCTCCACTTT.

V gene TRBV27 combines with J gene TRBJ2-5, with a possible D match to TRBD1 (5 bases). Germline CDR1 and CDR2: MNHEY and SMNVEV (reference sequence). The CDR3 loop spans 20 amino acids. V lost 2 bases and J 5 bases, leaving 30 bases between the germline ends. The CDR3 spells CASSLKSPPLGQGIGETQYF. In nucleotides, the CDR3 is TGTGCCAGCAGTTTAAAGTCCCCACCCCTGGGGCAGGGTATCGGGGAGACCCAGTACTTC.

The rearrangement uses TRBV5-4 and TRBJ2-7; 8 nucleotides align to TRBD2. The CDR3 loop spans 17 amino acids. The junction had 8 bases not matched to a gene; V was cut back by 0 bases and J by 0 bases. CDR1 and CDR2 from the germline V gene are SGHNT and YYREEE (reference sequence). Written as DNA, the CDR3 is TGTGCCAGCAGCTTGGGTGGCGCGGGAGGCCTCTCCTACGAGCAGTACTTC. This sequence encodes CASSLGGAGGLSYEQYF.

This clone has just one count. The chain recombines TRBV7-9 with TRBJ1-5, with D possibly TRBD1 on 5 matching bases. V was clipped by 2 bases and J by 5 bases, with 7 bases between them. CDR1 is SEHNR, CDR2 FQNEAQ, per germline (reference sequence). The CDR3 length is 13 residues. DNA for the CDR3: TGTGCCAGCAGCTTACAGACAGATCAGCCCCAGCATTTT. Encoded protein: CASSLQTDQPQHF.

The J gene is TRBJ1-3, the V gene TRBV9; no reliable D call. The CDR3 has 13 residues. The ends were cut back, 0 bases at V and 7 bases at J, with 8 bases in the middle. Germline values: CDR1 SGDLS, CDR2 YYNGEE. The CDR3 sequence is CASSVGPENTIYF. The CDR3 region has the DNA TGTGCCAGCAGCGTAGGCCCGGAGAACACCATATATTTT. The whole variable domain, filled in from reference TRBV9 and TRBJ1-3, reads DSGVTQTPKHLITATGQRVTLRCSPRSGDLSVYWYQQSLDQGLQFLIQYYNGEERAKGNILERFSAQQFPDLHSELNLSSLELGDSALYFCASSVGPENTIYFGEGSWLTVV.

This chain links TRBV28 with TRBJ1-4; no clear D. The germline V gene has CDR1 MDHEN and CDR2 SYDVKM. The CDR3 runs 10 residues. V lost 6 bases, J lost 11 bases, and 7 bases lay in between. The CDR3 sequence is CASSHLKLFF. The CDR3 region has the DNA TGTGCCAGCAGCCATTTGAAACTGTTTTTT.

CDR3 nucleotide sequence: TGCGCCAGCAGCCCGGGACTAGCAGAGACCCAGTACTTC. Protein product: CASSPGLAETQYF. The V call is TRBV5-1, the J call TRBJ2-5, with 9 positions matching TRBD2. This CDR3 comprises 13 residues. Trimming took 4 bases from V and 4 from J; bases not matched to a gene: 2. Looked up from germline, CDR1 is SGHRS and CDR2 is YFSETQ.

This chain uses TRBV7-9 with TRBJ2-2; TRBD1 matches at 9 bases. Germline CDR1 and CDR2: SEHNR and FQNEAQ (reference sequence). V dropped 5 bases and J dropped 6; count of bases not matched to a gene: 7. There are 15 residues in the CDR3. This CDR3 reads CASSPRTGVPGELFF. CDR3 coding DNA: TGTGCCAGCAGCCCGCGGACAGGGGTACCCGGGGAGCTGTTTTTT.

This clone was seen a few times. This rearrangement joins TRBV19 to TRBJ1-1; TRBD1 matches at 7 bases. CDR1 is LNHDA, CDR2 SQIVND, per germline (reference sequence). CDR3 length equals 14 residues. After removal of 6 bases from V and 5 bases from J, the junction contained 9 bases not matched to a gene. The DNA of the CDR3 is TGTGCCAGTAGAGCCCGGACAGGATCGACTGAAGCTTTCTTT. It translates to CASRARTGSTEAFF. Combining the CDR3 with reference TRBV19 and TRBJ1-1 gives the whole variable domain DGGITQSPKYLFRKEGQNVTLSCEQNLNHDAMYWYRQDPGQGLRLIYYSQIVNDFQKGDIAEGYSVSREKKESFPLTVTSAQKNPTAFYLCASRARTGSTEAFFGQGTRLTVV.

The chain has TRBV29-1 and TRBJ1-1; D may be TRBD1 (6 bases). Germline-derived CDR1 and CDR2 are SQVTM and ANQGSEA. Deletions cut 1 base from V and 0 bases from J, with 9 bases between. The CDR3 length is 14 residues. The CDR3 spells CSVEGTEMNTEAFF. The CDR3 DNA sequence: TGCAGCGTTGAAGGGACAGAGATGAACACTGAAGCTTTCTTT.

The chain couples TRBV7-8 to TRBJ2-3, with D uncertain. The CDR3 covers 17 residues. Germline V gene data show CDR1 as SGHVS and CDR2 as FQNEAQ. V was trimmed by 2 bases and J by 8 bases, leaving 23 bases between them. This chain's CDR3 is CASSLSLARRGYGTQYF. DNA of the CDR3: TGTGCCAGCAGCTTATCTTTGGCGAGGCGCGGATACGGTACGCAGTATTTT.

The CDR3 sequence: CASSPSDTQYF. The CDR3 coding sequence is TGCGCCAGCAGCCCGTCAGATACGCAGTATTTT. The chain recombines TRBV10-2 with TRBJ2-3; D call uncertain. Trimming took 6 bases from V and 4 from J, leaving 5 bases between them. Per germline, CDR1 WSHSY and CDR2 SAAADI. The CDR3 has 11 amino acids.

This clone was observed a handful of times. The rearrangement uses TRBV29-1 and TRBJ1-1; possibly TRBD1 for D (5 bases). Trimming shortened V by 3 bases and J by 12 bases, and 17 bases separated the two germline ends. There are 12 residues in the CDR3. Germline CDR1 is SQVTM and CDR2 is ANQGSEA. CDR3 in DNA: TGCAGCGTTGAGGATGGGGCTCTGACTCCTTTCTTT. Encoded protein: CSVEDGALTPFF.

The chain joins TRBV7-2 to TRBJ2-7; 9 nucleotides match TRBD2. The germline V gene has CDR1 SGHTA and CDR2 FQGNSA. This CDR3 is 12 amino acids long. V shed 5 bases and J 6 bases; nucleotides not matched to a gene: 2. The CDR3 loop is CASSSGRLEQYF. CDR3 DNA sequence: TGTGCCAGCAGCAGCGGGAGGCTCGAGCAGTACTTC.